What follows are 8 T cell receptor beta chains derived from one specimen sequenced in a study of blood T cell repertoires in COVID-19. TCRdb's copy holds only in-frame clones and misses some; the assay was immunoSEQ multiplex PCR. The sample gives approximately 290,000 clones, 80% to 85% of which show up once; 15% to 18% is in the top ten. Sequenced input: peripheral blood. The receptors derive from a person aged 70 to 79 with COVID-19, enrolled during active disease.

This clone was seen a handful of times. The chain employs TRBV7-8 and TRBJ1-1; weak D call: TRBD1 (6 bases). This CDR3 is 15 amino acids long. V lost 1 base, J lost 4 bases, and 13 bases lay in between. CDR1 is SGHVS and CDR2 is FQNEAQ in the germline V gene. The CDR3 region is CASSLVGGTPTEAFF. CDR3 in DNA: TGTGCCAGCAGCTTAGTTGGGGGCACCCCCACTGAAGCTTTCTTT.

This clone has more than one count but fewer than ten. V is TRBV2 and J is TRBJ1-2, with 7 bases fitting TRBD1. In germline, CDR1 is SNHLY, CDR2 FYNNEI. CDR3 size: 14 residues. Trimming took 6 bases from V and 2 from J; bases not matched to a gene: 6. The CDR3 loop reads CASRADRRNYGYTF. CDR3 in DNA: TGTGCCAGCAGGGCGGACAGGAGGAACTATGGCTACACCTTC.

The CDR3 is CASSLDRSNEKLFF. DNA of the CDR3: TGTGCCAGCAGCCTTGACAGGTCTAATGAAAAACTGTTTTTT. The chain links TRBV7-2 to TRBJ1-4, with a weak D call TRBD1 (6 bases). In germline, CDR1 is SGHTA, CDR2 FQGNSA. V was clipped by 5 bases and J by 3 bases, with 10 bases between them. The CDR3 length is 14 residues.

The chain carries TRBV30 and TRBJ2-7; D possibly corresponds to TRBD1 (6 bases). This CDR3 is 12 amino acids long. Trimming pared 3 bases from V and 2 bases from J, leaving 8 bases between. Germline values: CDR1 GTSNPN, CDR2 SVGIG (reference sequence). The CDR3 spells CAWRPGAYEQYF. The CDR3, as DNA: TGTGCCTGGAGGCCAGGGGCCTACGAGCAGTACTTC.

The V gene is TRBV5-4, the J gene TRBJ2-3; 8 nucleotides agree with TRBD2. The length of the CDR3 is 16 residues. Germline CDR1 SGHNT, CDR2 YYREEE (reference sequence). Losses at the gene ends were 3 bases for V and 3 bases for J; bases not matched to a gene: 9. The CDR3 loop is CASSSPMSGGTDTQYF. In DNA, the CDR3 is TGTGCCAGCAGCTCCCCTATGAGCGGGGGAACAGATACGCAGTATTTT.

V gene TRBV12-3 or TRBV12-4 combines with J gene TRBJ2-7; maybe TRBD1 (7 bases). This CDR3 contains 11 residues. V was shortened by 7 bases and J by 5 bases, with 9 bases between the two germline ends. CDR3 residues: CASTGGHEQYF. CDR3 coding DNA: TGTGCCAGCACAGGGGGGCACGAGCAGTACTTC.

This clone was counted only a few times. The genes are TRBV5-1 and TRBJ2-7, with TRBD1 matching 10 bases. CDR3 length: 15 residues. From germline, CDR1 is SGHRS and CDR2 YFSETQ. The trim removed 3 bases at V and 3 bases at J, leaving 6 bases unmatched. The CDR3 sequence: CASSSPGQGIYEQYF. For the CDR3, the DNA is TGCGCCAGCAGCTCACCGGGACAGGGGATCTACGAGCAGTACTTC.

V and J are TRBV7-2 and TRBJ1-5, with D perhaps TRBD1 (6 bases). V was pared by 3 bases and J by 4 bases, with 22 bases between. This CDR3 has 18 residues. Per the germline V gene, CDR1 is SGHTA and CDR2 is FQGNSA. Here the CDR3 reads CASSFGSGHGIRNQPQHF. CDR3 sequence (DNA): TGTGCCAGCAGCTTCGGGTCGGGACACGGGATTAGGAATCAGCCCCAGCATTTT. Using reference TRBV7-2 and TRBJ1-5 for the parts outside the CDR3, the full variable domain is GAGVSQSPSNKVTEKGKDVELRCDPISGHTALYWYRQSLGQGLEFLIYFQGNSAPDKSGLPSDRFSAERTGGSVSTLTIQRTQQEDSAVYLCASSFGSGHGIRNQPQHFGDGTRLSIL.